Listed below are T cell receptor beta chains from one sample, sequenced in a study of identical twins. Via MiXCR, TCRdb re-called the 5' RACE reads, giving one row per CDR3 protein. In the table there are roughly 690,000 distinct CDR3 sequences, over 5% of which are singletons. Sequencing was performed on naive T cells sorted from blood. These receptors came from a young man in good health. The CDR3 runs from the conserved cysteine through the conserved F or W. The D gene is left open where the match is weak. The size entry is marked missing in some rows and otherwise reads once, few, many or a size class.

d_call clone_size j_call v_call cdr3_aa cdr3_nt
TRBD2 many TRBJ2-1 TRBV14 CASSRASGSMNNEQFF TGTGCCAGCAGCCGGGCTAGCGGGAGTATGAACAATGAGCAGTTCTTC
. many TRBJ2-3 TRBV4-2 CASSQVVARVGTDTQYF TGTGCCAGCAGCCAAGTCGTCGCCAGGGTGGGCACAGATACGCAGTATTTT
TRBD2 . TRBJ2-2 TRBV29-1 CSVPGLGVTGELFF TGCAGCGTTCCGGGACTAGGGGTTACCGGGGAGCTGTTTTTT
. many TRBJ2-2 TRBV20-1 CSARVGAGTGELFF TGCAGTGCTAGAGTGGGGGCTGGGACCGGGGAGCTGTTTTTT
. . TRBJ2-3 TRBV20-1 CSAARGRADTQYF TGCAGTGCGGCGAGAGGTCGGGCAGATACGCAGTATTTT
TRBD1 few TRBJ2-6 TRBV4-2 CASSQGHRPGQGYSGANVLTF TGTGCCAGCAGCCAAGGCCACAGGCCGGGACAGGGCTACTCTGGGGCCAACGTCCTGACTTTC
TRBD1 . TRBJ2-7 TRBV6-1 CASAGGTGGYEQYF TGTGCCAGCGCGGGAGGGACAGGGGGTTACGAGCAGTACTTC
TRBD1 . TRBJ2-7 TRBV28 CASSFNLGTGDYGSPYEQYF TGTGCCAGCAGTTTTAACTTAGGGACAGGGGATTACGGGAGTCCCTACGAGCAGTACTTC
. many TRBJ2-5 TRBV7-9 CASSLVSGTETQYF TGTGCCAGCAGCTTAGTCTCAGGGACGGAGACCCAGTACTTC
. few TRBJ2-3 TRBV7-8 CASSLGGGATTDTQYF TGTGCCAGCAGCTTAGGAGGGGGGGCGACTACAGATACGCAGTATTTT
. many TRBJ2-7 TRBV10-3 CAISDESYEQYF TGTGCCATCAGTGACGAGTCCTACGAGCAGTACTTC
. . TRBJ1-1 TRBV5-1 CASTNREDTEAFF TGCGCCAGCACGAACAGGGAAGACACTGAAGCTTTCTTT
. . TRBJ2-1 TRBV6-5 CASSYPLDYNEQFF TGTGCCAGCAGTTATCCCCTAGACTACAATGAGCAGTTCTTC
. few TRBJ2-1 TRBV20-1 CSAPPRSSYNEQFF TGCAGTGCCCCTCCTAGGAGCTCCTACAATGAGCAGTTCTTC
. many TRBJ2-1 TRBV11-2 CASSLQSPRSSYNEQFF TGTGCCAGCAGCTTACAGAGCCCCAGGAGCTCCTACAATGAGCAGTTCTTC
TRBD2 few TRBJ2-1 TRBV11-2 CASSLDPLAGEHNEQFF TGTGCCAGCAGCTTAGACCCACTAGCGGGAGAACACAATGAGCAGTTCTTC
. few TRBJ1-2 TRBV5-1 CASSLDRSTDYGYTF TGCGCCAGCAGCTTGGATCGGTCCACCGACTATGGCTACACCTTC
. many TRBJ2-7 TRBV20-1 CSATTARANSYEQYF TGCAGTGCCACCACCGCAAGAGCCAACTCCTACGAGCAGTACTTC
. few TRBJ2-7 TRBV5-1 CASSLDSANYEQYF TGCGCCAGCAGCTTGGACAGTGCCAACTACGAGCAGTACTTC
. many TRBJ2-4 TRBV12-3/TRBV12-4 CASKLAKNIQYF TGTGCCAGCAAGTTAGCCAAAAACATTCAGTACTTC
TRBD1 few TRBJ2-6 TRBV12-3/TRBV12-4 CASSRAQGQGTSGANVLTF TGTGCCAGCAGCAGGGCCCAGGGACAGGGCACGTCCGGGGCCAACGTCCTGACTTTC
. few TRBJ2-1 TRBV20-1 CSARAPNEQFF TGCAGTGCTCGGGCACCGAATGAGCAGTTCTTC
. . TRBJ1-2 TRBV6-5 CASSYSQGGYTF TGTGCCAGCAGTTACTCTCAGGGAGGCTACACCTTC
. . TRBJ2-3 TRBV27 CASSLFWEDTQYF TGTGCCAGCAGTTTATTTTGGGAGGATACGCAGTATTTT
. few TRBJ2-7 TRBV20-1 CSARIRPRDIGAYEQYF TGCAGTGCTCGTATAAGGCCCCGGGACATAGGGGCCTACGAGCAGTACTTC
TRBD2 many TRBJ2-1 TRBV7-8 CASSPRLAGGPKGQFF TGTGCCAGCAGCCCAAGACTAGCGGGAGGGCCTAAGGGGCAGTTCTTC
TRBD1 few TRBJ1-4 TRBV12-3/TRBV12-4 CASSGQANEKLFF TGTGCCAGCAGTGGACAGGCTAATGAAAAACTGTTTTTT
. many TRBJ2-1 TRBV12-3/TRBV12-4 CASSLGDGPWREQFF TGTGCCAGCAGTTTAGGGGACGGTCCATGGAGGGAGCAGTTCTTC
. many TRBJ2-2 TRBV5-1 CASSLTQSGELFF TGCGCCAGCAGCTTGACACAGTCCGGGGAGCTGTTTTTT
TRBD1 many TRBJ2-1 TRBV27 CASSHGQDYNEQFF TGTGCCAGCAGTCATGGACAGGACTACAATGAGCAGTTCTTC
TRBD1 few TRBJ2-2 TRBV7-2 CASSLVGTGGIGELFF TGTGCCAGCAGCTTAGTTGGGACAGGGGGCATAGGGGAGCTGTTTTTT
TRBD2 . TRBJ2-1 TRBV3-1 CTSSQAGGTYNEQFF TGTACCAGCAGCCAAGCGGGAGGAACCTACAATGAGCAGTTCTTC
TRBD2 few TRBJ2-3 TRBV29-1 CSVLWGGFSGRRGDTQYF TGCAGCGTTCTCTGGGGGGGTTTTAGCGGGAGGAGGGGAGATACGCAGTATTTT
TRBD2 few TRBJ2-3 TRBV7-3 CASSPRVGTTTDTQYF TGTGCCAGCAGCCCCCGCGTCGGGACTACCACAGATACGCAGTATTTT
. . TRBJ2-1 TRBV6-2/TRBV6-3 CASSYYYNEQFF TGTGCCAGCAGTTACTACTACAATGAGCAGTTCTTC
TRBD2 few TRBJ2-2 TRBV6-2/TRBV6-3 CASRRLAGDPGELFF TGTGCCAGCCGCCGACTAGCGGGAGATCCCGGGGAGCTGTTTTTT
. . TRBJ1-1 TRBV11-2 CASSRNSPGLSNTEAFF TGTGCCAGCAGCCGCAACAGCCCGGGACTTTCGAACACTGAAGCTTTCTTT
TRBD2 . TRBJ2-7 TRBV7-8 CASSLVGTSGYEQYF TGTGCCAGCAGCTTAGTCGGGACTAGCGGCTACGAGCAGTACTTC
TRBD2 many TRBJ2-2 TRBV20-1 CSARDSLAVSTGELFF TGCAGTGCTAGAGATTCTCTAGCGGTCTCCACCGGGGAGCTGTTTTTT
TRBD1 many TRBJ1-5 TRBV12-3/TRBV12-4 CASSQTGDQPQHF TGTGCCAGCAGCCAAACAGGGGATCAGCCCCAGCATTTT
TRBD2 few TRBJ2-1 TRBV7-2 CASSLVWTSVINNEQFF TGTGCCAGCAGCCTCGTTTGGACTAGCGTTATCAACAATGAGCAGTTCTTC
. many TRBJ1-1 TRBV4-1 CASSPRVGNTEAFF TGCGCCAGCAGCCCAAGGGTCGGGAACACTGAAGCTTTCTTT
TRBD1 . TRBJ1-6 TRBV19 CASSAGGQGDSPLHF TGTGCCAGTAGCGCAGGGGGACAGGGGGATTCACCCCTCCACTTT
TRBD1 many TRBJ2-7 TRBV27 CASSRSRGSYEQYF TGTGCCAGCAGTCGCTCCAGGGGGTCCTACGAGCAGTACTTC
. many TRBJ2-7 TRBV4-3 CASSQGIASLYEQYF TGCGCCAGCAGTCAAGGAATAGCATCACTCTACGAGCAGTACTTC
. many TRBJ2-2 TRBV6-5 CASSYSFRANTGELFF TGTGCCAGCAGTTACTCTTTCAGGGCGAACACCGGGGAGCTGTTTTTT
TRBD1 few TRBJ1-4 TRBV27 CASSSQGGSEKLFF TGTGCCAGCAGTTCTCAGGGGGGCTCTGAAAAACTGTTTTTT
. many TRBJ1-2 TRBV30 CAWGGAEKSYGYTF TGTGCCTGGGGAGGGGCAGAGAAATCATATGGCTACACCTTC
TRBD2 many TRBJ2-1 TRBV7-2 CASSSYSGGGEQFF TGTGCCAGCAGCTCCTATTCCGGCGGGGGTGAGCAGTTCTTC
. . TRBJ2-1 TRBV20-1 CSAEDWGNNEQFF TGCAGTGCGGAAGATTGGGGGAACAATGAGCAGTTCTTC
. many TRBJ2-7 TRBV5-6 CASSFEHRDGTYEQYF TGTGCCAGCAGCTTTGAACACCGGGACGGGACCTACGAGCAGTACTTC
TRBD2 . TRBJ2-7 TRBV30 CAWSIQRGDYEQYF TGTGCCTGGAGTATACAGCGGGGGGATTACGAGCAGTACTTC
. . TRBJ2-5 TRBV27 CATNDPGDETQYF TGTGCCACTAACGACCCAGGGGACGAGACCCAGTACTTC
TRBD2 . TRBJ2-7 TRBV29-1 CSVDLPGGVYEQYF TGCAGCGTTGATCTCCCGGGAGGTGTCTACGAGCAGTACTTC
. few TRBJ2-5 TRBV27 CAAGSGETQYF TGTGCTGCGGGAAGTGGAGAGACCCAGTACTTC
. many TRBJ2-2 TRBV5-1 CASRATGLHTGELFF TGCGCCAGCAGGGCTACAGGGTTGCACACCGGGGAGCTGTTTTTT
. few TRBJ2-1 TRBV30 CAWTGGSEQFF TGTGCCTGGACGGGTGGGAGTGAGCAGTTCTTC